The T cell receptor (beta chain) described here comes from a study of CD8 T cells in Susac syndrome. TEMRA cells were FACS-enriched, while CD8+ and CD4+ T cells were negatively isolated. Broader study findings: The study's TCR sequencing and HLA analysis drew on a certain number of individuals. That number was acknowledged as relatively small.

Random hexamers were used to reverse transcribe 0.5 to 1 ug of RNA. Amplification of TCR beta CDR3 used immunoSEQ multiplex PCR across 54 Vbeta and 13 Jbeta. TCRdb processed the immunoSEQ multiplex PCR reads anew with MiXCR; each CDR3 protein has one entry. The sample consists of about 90,000 distinct CDR3 sequences, 80% to 95% of them appearing once. Regarding this clonotype: Its specificity is unknown.

The sequence was collected from a human donor in good health. Source material: CD8+ T cells from PBMCs.

CDR3 nucleotide sequence: TGTGCCAGCAGTGAAGCTACGGGGGCGACTAATGAAAAACTGTTTTTT. Protein product: CASSEATGATNEKLFF. The V call is TRBV2, the J call TRBJ1-4; weak D call: TRBD1 (6 bases). Germline lookup yields CDR1 SNHLY and CDR2 FYNNEI. Trimming cost V 0 bases and J 2 bases, with 10 bases left between them. The CDR3 contains 16 residues. The variable domain in full, with the rest retrieved from reference TRBV2 and TRBJ1-4, is EPEVTQTPSHQVTQMGQEVILRCVPISNHLYFYWYRQILGQKVEFLVSFYNNEISEKSEIFDDQFSVERPDGSNFTLKIRSTKLEDSAMYFCASSEATGATNEKLFFGSGTQLSVL.